The rows below give T cell receptor beta chains drawn from one sample of a study of T cell repertoires in cytomegalovirus infection. For these TCRs, the target antigens are not known. TCRdb passed the reads through MiXCR, listing each CDR3 protein once. The sample gives approximately 1,000,000 distinct CDR3 sequences, approximately 31% of which show up once; over 11% is in the top ten. The starting material was cultured CD8+ T cells from PBMCs, obtained from culture after CMV antigen stimulation. The source is a human donor in good health (CMV status not recorded). Some clones in this sample may be carry-over from other donors' samples. Both conserved end residues are part of each CDR3. The order of the fields is V gene, clone size, J gene, D gene, CDR3 protein, CDR3 DNA. D genes are given only for firm matches. Rows may omit the clone size; those that give it use once, few, many or a size class.

TRBV20-1,few,TRBJ2-3,NA,CSARGDRISTDTQYF,TGCAGTGCTAGAGGAGACAGGATTAGCACAGATACGCAGTATTTT
TRBV7-2,many,TRBJ1-5,TRBD1,CASSGGTAGNQPQHF,TGTGCCAGCAGCGGTGGGACAGCCGGGAATCAGCCCCAGCATTTT
TRBV5-1,many,TRBJ1-4,NA,CASSLWGTNEKLFF,TGCGCCAGCAGCTTGTGGGGTACTAATGAAAAACTGTTTTTT
TRBV7-9,many,TRBJ1-1,NA,CASSPPGLWNTEAFF,TGTGCCAGCAGCCCCCCGGGACTCTGGAACACTGAAGCTTTCTTT
TRBV28,NA,TRBJ1-5,TRBD1,CASGTGGVQPQHF,TGTGCCTCAGGGACAGGGGGCGTTCAGCCCCAGCATTTT
TRBV12-5,few,TRBJ2-2,NA,CASGLPLQDSNTGELFF,TGTGCTAGTGGTTTGCCCCTACAGGATTCGAACACCGGGGAGCTGTTTTTT
TRBV27,NA,TRBJ1-5,TRBD1,CASSLWGTVSNQPQHF,TGTGCCAGCAGCCTTTGGGGGACAGTTAGCAATCAGCCCCAGCATTTT
TRBV7-8,NA,TRBJ2-7,NA,CASSRGTGNTYEQYF,TGTGCCAGCAGCAGAGGAACAGGGAATACCTACGAGCAGTACTTC
TRBV4-3,once,TRBJ2-1,TRBD1,CASSQESRQGAFDNEQFF,TGCGCCAGCAGCCAAGAGAGCCGACAGGGGGCTTTCGACAATGAGCAGTTCTTC
TRBV12-3/TRBV12-4,NA,TRBJ1-5,NA,CASSLTLHQPQHF,TGTGCCAGCAGTTTAACCCTCCATCAGCCCCAGCATTTT
TRBV9,NA,TRBJ2-5,TRBD1,CASSVFGTEQETQYF,TGTGCCAGCAGCGTCTTCGGGACAGAGCAAGAGACCCAGTACTTC
TRBV6-1,few,TRBJ1-1,NA,CASSAAIGTSNTEAFF,TGTGCCAGCAGTGCCGCGATCGGGACATCGAACACTGAAGCTTTCTTT
TRBV7-6,NA,TRBJ1-3,NA,CASSYRVSGNTIYF,TGTGCCAGCAGCTACAGGGTTTCTGGAAACACCATATATTTT
TRBV7-9,few,TRBJ2-2,NA,CASSLILVDNRNTGELFF,TGTGCCAGCAGCTTAATTCTGGTGGATAACAGGAACACCGGGGAGCTGTTTTTT
TRBV9,NA,TRBJ2-3,TRBD2,CASSVVNGGSSTDTQYF,TGTGCCAGCAGCGTAGTGAACGGGGGGTCTAGCACAGATACGCAGTATTTT
TRBV5-5,NA,TRBJ1-2,TRBD1,CASSSVINGGGGYTF,TGTGCCAGCAGCTCCGTCATAAACGGAGGGGGCGGCTACACCTTC
TRBV6-6,NA,TRBJ1-3,NA,CASTEGRASGNTIYF,TGTGCCAGCACCGAAGGGAGGGCGAGTGGAAACACCATATATTTT
TRBV5-4,NA,TRBJ1-2,TRBD1,CASNHRGQSYGYTF,TGTGCCAGCAACCACAGGGGGCAAAGCTATGGCTACACCTTC
TRBV7-2,many,TRBJ2-6,NA,CASSLRTYLTGANVLTF,TGTGCCAGCAGCTTAAGGACCTATCTTACTGGGGCCAACGTCCTGACTTTC
TRBV5-6,NA,TRBJ2-7,TRBD1,CASSSGQGIVYEQYF,TGTGCCAGCAGCTCCGGACAGGGGATAGTCTACGAGCAGTACTTC
TRBV7-9,NA,TRBJ1-4,TRBD1,CASSQRGRDDEKLFF,TGTGCCAGCAGCCAGAGGGGGCGTGACGATGAAAAACTGTTTTTT
TRBV3-1,NA,TRBJ2-3,NA,CASSLVASPDTQYF,TGTGCCAGCAGCCTCGTAGCCAGTCCAGATACGCAGTATTTT
TRBV7-2,few,TRBJ2-3,NA,CASSLGYRITDTQYF,TGTGCCAGCAGCTTAGGGTACAGGATCACAGATACGCAGTATTTT
TRBV7-3,NA,TRBJ2-3,TRBD2,CASSPRLAATDTQYF,TGTGCCAGCAGCCCCCGTCTAGCGGCCACAGATACGCAGTATTTT
TRBV12-3/TRBV12-4,NA,TRBJ1-1,NA,CASSQGERGSNEAFF,TGTGCCAGCAGCCAAGGGGAGCGAGGGTCCAATGAAGCTTTCTTT
TRBV11-2,few,TRBJ2-5,TRBD2,CASSFWSGGEETQYF,TGTGCCAGCAGCTTTTGGAGCGGGGGAGAAGAGACCCAGTACTTC
TRBV6-6,NA,TRBJ1-1,NA,CALTEDRYHERNTEAFF,TGTGCCCTTACGGAAGACAGGTACCATGAGCGGAACACTGAAGCTTTCTTT